The rows below give T cell receptor beta chains drawn from one sample of a study of T-cell memory formation after mild COVID-19. TCRdb re-derived calls from the 5' RACE reads in MiXCR, one entry per CDR3 protein. The profile shows some 62,000 distinct CDR3 sequences, 9% to 9.5% of them singletons. Sequenced input: PBMCs or a T cell subset sorted from them (not recorded which). These receptors were collected from a man younger than 35 who had mild COVID-19 (a few samples of this study predate the infection). Cell type and time point are not known. The CDR3 runs from the conserved cysteine through the conserved F or W. A D gene is named only where the DNA matches it firmly. Only part of the rows carry a size: once, few, many, or a class if the clone is expanded.

>TRBD1|many|14|TRBJ2-1|TRBV5-1
TGCGCCAGCAGCTTGGGGACAGGGGGCCAGGAGCAGTTCTTC
CASSLGTGGQEQFF
>TRBD1|-|15|TRBJ1-1|TRBV27
TGTGCCAGCAGACGGGACAGATCTCGGAACACTGAAGCTTTCTTT
CASRRDRSRNTEAFF
>TRBD2|few|14|TRBJ2-1|TRBV29-1
TGCAGCGCCTCAGCGGGGGGGGGTGAAAATGAGCAGTTCTTC
CSASAGGGENEQFF
>-|-|13|TRBJ2-2|TRBV2
TGTGCCAGCAGAATACTAGGGCCCGGGGAGCTGTTTTTT
CASRILGPGELFF
>-|many|14|TRBJ2-7|TRBV10-3
TGTGCCATCAGTGACTCGCGACAGACCTGGGAGCAGTACTTC
CAISDSRQTWEQYF
>-|-|14|TRBJ2-5|TRBV29-1
TGCAGCGCCCAGGCAGGAGGGAGACAAGAGACCCAGTACTTC
CSAQAGGRQETQYF
>-|many|14|TRBJ2-1|TRBV5-1
TGCGCCAGCAGCCTTGGTCTGGGTTACAATGAGCAGTTCTTC
CASSLGLGYNEQFF
>TRBD1|few|13|TRBJ1-1|TRBV5-1
TGCGCCAGCAGCTTAGAGGGGGCCCCTGAAGCTTTCTTT
CASSLEGAPEAFF
>-|-|15|TRBJ1-4|TRBV3-1
TGTGCCAGCAGCCAAGAGCGGTTTCGGGGCGAAAAACTGTTTTTT
CASSQERFRGEKLFF
>TRBD1|-|15|TRBJ2-7|TRBV5-1
TGCGCCAGCAGCCCTATTGACAGGGAGCTGGACGAGCAGTACTTC
CASSPIDRELDEQYF
>TRBD2|-|14|TRBJ2-5|TRBV7-6
TGTGCCAGCAGCGGCCGTAGCGGGGCGGAGACCCAGTACTTC
CASSGRSGAETQYF
>-|-|14|TRBJ2-3|TRBV5-1
TGCGCCAGCAGCTTCGGAAAAAGCACAGATACGCAGTATTTT
CASSFGKSTDTQYF
>TRBD2|-|16|TRBJ2-1|TRBV12-3/TRBV12-4
TGTGCCAGCAGTCCGGGGGGATCCAGCTCCTACAATGAGCAGTTCTTC
CASSPGGSSSYNEQFF
>TRBD1|few|15|TRBJ2-2|TRBV6-2/TRBV6-3
TGTGCCAGCAGTCCACAGGGGGCGAACACCGGGGAGCTGTTTTTT
CASSPQGANTGELFF
>TRBD2|-|12|TRBJ2-7|TRBV4-3
TGCGCCAGCAGCCAAGGGGGGGGCGAGCAGTACTTC
CASSQGGGEQYF
>-|-|16|TRBJ2-1|TRBV18
TGTGCCAGCTCACCACCGTCGGGGCCCTCCTACAATGAGCAGTTCTTC
CASSPPSGPSYNEQFF
>-|-|15|TRBJ1-5|TRBV6-6
TGTGCCAGCAGAGGAACAATCTATAGCAATCAGCCCCAGCATTTT
CASRGTIYSNQPQHF
>TRBD1|-|14|TRBJ2-7|TRBV2
TGTGCCAGCAGTTCCGGGACAGGTGTGAAAGAGCAGTACTTC
CASSSGTGVKEQYF
>-|-|14|TRBJ1-1|TRBV12-3/TRBV12-4
TGTGCCAGCAAGAGCGGGGGGGGTTTCACTGAAGCTTTCTTT
CASKSGGGFTEAFF
>-|-|15|TRBJ1-5|TRBV7-2
TGTGCCAGCAGCTTAAGAGCGGACAGATATCAGCCCCAGCATTTT
CASSLRADRYQPQHF
>TRBD1|many|14|TRBJ1-4|TRBV7-9
TGTGCCAGCAGCTTCGACAGGGTCGGAGAAAAACTGTTTTTT
CASSFDRVGEKLFF
>-|many|14|TRBJ2-1|TRBV5-1
TGCGCCAGCAGCCTCACAGGGTCCTACAATGAGCAGTTCTTC
CASSLTGSYNEQFF
>TRBD1|few|13|TRBJ1-3|TRBV10-3
TGTGCCATCAGTGGACAGGGGGGAAACACCATATATTTT
CAISGQGGNTIYF
>-|many|12|TRBJ1-5|TRBV12-3/TRBV12-4
TGTGCCAGCAGCCCAGGGTATCAGCCCCAGCATTTT
CASSPGYQPQHF
>-|-|15|TRBJ2-3|TRBV25-1
TGTGCCAGCAGTGAGGATGGGGGAGGCACAGATACGCAGTATTTT
CASSEDGGGTDTQYF
>TRBD1|few|13|TRBJ2-3|TRBV7-3
TGTGCCAGCAGCACGACAGGGTTCGATACGCAGTATTTT
CASSTTGFDTQYF
>TRBD1|-|16|TRBJ1-3|TRBV6-5
TGTGCCAGCAGAGGACAGGGGGCTTCTAATGGAAACACCATATATTTT
CASRGQGASNGNTIYF
>-|-|16|TRBJ2-7|TRBV9
TGTGCCAGCAGCCCCCTAGGGGGGCGAAAGGCCTACGAGCAGTACTTC
CASSPLGGRKAYEQYF